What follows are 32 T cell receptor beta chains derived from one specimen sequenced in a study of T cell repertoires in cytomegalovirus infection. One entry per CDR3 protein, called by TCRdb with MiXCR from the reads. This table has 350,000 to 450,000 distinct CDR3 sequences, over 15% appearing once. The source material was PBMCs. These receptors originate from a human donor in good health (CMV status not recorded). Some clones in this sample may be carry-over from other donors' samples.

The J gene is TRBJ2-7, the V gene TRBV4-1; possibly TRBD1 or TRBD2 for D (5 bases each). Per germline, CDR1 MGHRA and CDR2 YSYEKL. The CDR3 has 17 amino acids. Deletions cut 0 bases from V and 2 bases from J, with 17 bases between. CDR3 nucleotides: TGCGCCAGCAGCCAAGATATTCCCGGGACGAGTACCTACGAGCAGTACTTC. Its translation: CASSQDIPGTSTYEQYF.

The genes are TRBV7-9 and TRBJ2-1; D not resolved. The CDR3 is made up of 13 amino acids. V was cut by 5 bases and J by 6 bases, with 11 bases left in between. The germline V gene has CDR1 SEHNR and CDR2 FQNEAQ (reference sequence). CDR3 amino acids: CASSLLLGNEQFF. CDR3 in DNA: TGTGCCAGCAGCCTGCTCCTGGGCAATGAGCAGTTCTTC.

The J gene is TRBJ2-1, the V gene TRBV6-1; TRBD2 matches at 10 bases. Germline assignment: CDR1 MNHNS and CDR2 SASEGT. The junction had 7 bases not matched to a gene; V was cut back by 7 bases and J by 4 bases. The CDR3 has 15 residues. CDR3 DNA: TGTGCCAGCAAAGAAGCGGGAGGGGGTTACAATGAGCAGTTCTTC. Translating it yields CASKEAGGGYNEQFF.

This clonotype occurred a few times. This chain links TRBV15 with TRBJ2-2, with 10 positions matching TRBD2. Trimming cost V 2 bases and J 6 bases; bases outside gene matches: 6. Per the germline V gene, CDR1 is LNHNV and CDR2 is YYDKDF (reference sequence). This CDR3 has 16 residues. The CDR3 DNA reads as TGTGCCACCAGCAGACTAGCGGGAGAGCTGGCCGGGGAGCTGTTTTTT. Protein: CATSRLAGELAGELFF.

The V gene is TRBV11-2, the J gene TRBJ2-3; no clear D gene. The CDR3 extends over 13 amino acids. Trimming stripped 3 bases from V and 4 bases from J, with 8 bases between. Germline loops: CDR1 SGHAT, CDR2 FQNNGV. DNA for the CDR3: TGTGCCAGCAGCTTCCCCCCCCCAGATACGCAGTATTTT. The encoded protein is CASSFPPPDTQYF.

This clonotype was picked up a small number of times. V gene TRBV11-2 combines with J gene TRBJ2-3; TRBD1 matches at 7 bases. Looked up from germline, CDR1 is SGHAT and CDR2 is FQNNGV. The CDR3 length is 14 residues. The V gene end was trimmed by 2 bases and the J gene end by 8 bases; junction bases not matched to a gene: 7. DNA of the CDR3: TGTGCCAGCAGCTTAAAGCGACAGGGTAGTACGCAGTATTTT. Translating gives CASSLKRQGSTQYF.

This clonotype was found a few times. The CDR3 bases are TGTGCCAGCAGGGAGTACAACACAGATACGCAGTATTTT. This translates into CASREYNTDTQYF. The chain uses TRBV25-1 and TRBJ2-3; D is unresolved. Germline-derived CDR1 and CDR2 are MGHDK and SYGVNS. This CDR3 has 13 amino acids. V lost 6 bases and J lost 2, with 9 bases in between.

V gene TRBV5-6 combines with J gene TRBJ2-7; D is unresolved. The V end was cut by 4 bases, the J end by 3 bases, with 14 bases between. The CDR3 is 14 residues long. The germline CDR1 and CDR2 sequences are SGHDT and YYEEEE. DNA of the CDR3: TGTGCCAGCAGCGTTTCCCTGCAGCTCTACGAGCAGTACTTC. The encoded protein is CASSVSLQLYEQYF.

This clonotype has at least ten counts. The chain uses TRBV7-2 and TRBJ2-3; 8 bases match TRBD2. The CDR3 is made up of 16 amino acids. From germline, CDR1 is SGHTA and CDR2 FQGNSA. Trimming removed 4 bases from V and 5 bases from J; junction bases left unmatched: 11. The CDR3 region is CASSSVAGTLRDTQYF. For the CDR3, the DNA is TGTGCCAGCAGCTCCGTAGCGGGAACCTTAAGAGATACGCAGTATTTT.

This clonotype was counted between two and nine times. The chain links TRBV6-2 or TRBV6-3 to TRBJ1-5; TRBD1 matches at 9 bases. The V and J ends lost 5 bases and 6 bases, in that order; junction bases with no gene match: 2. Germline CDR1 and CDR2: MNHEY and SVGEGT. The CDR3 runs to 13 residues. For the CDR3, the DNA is TGTGCCAGCAGTACAGGGGGCCGTCAGCCCCAGCATTTT. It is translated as CASSTGGRQPQHF.

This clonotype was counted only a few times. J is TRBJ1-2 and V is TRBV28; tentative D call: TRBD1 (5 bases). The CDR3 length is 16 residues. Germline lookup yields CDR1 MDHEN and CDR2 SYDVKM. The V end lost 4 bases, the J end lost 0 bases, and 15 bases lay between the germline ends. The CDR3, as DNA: TGTGCCAGCAGTTGGGTCCTCAGGGTATCTAACTATGGCTACACCTTC. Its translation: CASSWVLRVSNYGYTF.

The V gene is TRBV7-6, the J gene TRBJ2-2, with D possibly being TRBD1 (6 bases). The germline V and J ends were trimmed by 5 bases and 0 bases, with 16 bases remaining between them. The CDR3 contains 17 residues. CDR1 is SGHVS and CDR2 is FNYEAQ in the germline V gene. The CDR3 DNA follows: TGTGCCAGCAGCATTTACCGGGACACCGCGAACACCGGGGAGCTGTTTTTT. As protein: CASSIYRDTANTGELFF.

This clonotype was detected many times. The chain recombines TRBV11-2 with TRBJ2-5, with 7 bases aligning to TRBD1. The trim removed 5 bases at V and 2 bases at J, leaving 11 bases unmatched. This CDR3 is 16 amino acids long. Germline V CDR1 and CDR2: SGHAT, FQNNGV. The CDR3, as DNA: TGTGCCAGCAGCCAGAACTACGGGACAGCGCAAGAGACCCAGTACTTC. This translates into CASSQNYGTAQETQYF. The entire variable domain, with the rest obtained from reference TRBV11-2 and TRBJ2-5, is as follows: EAGVAQSPRYKIIEKRQSVAFWCNPISGHATLYWYQQILGQGPKLLIQFQNNGVVDDSQLPKDRFSAERLKGVDSTLKIQPAKLEDSAVYLCASSQNYGTAQETQYFGPGTRLLVL.

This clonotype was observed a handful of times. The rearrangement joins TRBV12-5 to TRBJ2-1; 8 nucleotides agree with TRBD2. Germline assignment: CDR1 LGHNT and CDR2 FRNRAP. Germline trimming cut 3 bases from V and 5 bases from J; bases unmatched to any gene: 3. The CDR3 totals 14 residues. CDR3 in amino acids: CASGFTSGHNEQFF. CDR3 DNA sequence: TGTGCTAGTGGTTTTACTAGCGGACACAATGAGCAGTTCTTC.

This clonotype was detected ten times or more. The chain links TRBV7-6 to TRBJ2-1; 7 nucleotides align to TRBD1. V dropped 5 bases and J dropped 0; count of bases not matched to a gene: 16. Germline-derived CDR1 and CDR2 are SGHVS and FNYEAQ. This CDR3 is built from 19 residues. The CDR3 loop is CASSPRWDRRISSYNEQFF. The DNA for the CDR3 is TGTGCCAGCAGCCCCAGGTGGGACAGACGAATTAGCTCCTACAATGAGCAGTTCTTC.

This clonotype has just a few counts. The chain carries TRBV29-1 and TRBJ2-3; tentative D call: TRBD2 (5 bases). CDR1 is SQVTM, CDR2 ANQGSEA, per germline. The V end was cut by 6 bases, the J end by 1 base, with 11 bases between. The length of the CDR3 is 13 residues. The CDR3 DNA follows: TGCAGCGTCGAACCAGCGGGCACAGATACGCAGTATTTT. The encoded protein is CSVEPAGTDTQYF.

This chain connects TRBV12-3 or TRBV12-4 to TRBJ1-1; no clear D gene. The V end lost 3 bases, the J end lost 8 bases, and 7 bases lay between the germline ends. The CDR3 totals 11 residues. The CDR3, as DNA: TGTGCCAGCAGTTTTTTGGGGGAAGCTTTCTTT. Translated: CASSFLGEAFF.

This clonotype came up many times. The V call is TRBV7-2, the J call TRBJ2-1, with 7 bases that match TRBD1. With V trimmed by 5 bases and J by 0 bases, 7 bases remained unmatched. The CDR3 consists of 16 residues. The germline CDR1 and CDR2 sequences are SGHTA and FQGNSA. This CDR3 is CASSGRQGSSYNEQFF. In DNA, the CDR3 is TGTGCCAGCAGCGGCCGACAGGGAAGCTCCTACAATGAGCAGTTCTTC. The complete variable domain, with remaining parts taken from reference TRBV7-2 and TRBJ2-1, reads GAGVSQSPSNKVTEKGKDVELRCDPISGHTALYWYRQSLGQGLEFLIYFQGNSAPDKSGLPSDRFSAERTGGSVSTLTIQRTQQEDSAVYLCASSGRQGSSYNEQFFGPGTRLTVL.

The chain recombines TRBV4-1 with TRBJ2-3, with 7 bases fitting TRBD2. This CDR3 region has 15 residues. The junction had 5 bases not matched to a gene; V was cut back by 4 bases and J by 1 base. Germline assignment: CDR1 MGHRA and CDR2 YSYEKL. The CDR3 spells CASSRLALGTDTQYF. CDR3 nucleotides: TGCGCCAGCAGCCGACTAGCCCTCGGCACAGATACGCAGTATTTT.

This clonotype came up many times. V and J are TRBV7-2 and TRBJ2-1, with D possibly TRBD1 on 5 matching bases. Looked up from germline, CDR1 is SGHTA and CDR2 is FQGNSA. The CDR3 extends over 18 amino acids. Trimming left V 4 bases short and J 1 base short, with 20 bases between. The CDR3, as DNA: TGTGCCAGCAGCTCAAAGCCCAGGGCACCCTTTTCCTACAATGAGCAGTTCTTC. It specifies CASSSKPRAPFSYNEQFF.

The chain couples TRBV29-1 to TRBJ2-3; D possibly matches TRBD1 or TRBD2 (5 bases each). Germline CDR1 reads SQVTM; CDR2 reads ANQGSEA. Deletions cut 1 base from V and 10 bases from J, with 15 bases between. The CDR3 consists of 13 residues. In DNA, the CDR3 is TGCAGCGTTGAAGCAAGGGAGACCAGGGCGCAGTATTTT. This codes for CSVEARETRAQYF.

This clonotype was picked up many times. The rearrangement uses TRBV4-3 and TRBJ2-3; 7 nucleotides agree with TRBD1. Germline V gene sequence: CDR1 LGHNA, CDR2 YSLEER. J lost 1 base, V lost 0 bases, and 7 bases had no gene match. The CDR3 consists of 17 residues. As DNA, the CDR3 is TGCGCCAGCAGCCAAGATTGGTACAGGGGAGGCACAGATACGCAGTATTTT. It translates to CASSQDWYRGGTDTQYF.

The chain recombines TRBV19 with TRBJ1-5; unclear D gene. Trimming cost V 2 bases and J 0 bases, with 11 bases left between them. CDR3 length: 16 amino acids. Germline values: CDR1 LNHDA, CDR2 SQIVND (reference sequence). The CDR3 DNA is TGTGCCAGTAGTATAAGGGTCGGGGTTAGCAATCAGCCCCAGCATTTT. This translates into CASSIRVGVSNQPQHF. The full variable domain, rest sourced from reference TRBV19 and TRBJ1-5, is DGGITQSPKYLFRKEGQNVTLSCEQNLNHDAMYWYRQDPGQGLRLIYYSQIVNDFQKGDIAEGYSVSREKKESFPLTVTSAQKNPTAFYLCASSIRVGVSNQPQHFGDGTRLSIL.

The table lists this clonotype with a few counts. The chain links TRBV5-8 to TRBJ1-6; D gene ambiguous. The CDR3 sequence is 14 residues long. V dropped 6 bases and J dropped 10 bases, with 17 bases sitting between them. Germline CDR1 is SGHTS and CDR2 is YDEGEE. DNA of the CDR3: TGTGCCAGCACCCGGGCAGGAAGAGTGTCACCCCTCCACTTT. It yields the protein CASTRAGRVSPLHF. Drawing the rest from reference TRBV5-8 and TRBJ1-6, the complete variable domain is EAGVTQSPTHLIKTRGQQATLRCSPISGHTSVYWYQQALGLGLQFLLWYDEGEERNRGNFPPRFSGRQFPNYSSELNVNALELEDSALYLCASTRAGRVSPLHFGNGTRLTVT.

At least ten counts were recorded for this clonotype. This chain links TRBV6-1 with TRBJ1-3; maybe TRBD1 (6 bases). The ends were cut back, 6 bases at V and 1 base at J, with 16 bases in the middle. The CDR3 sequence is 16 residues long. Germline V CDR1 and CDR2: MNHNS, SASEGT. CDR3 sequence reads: CASRDPRGASGNTIYF. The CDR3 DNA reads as TGTGCCAGCAGAGACCCACGGGGGGCTTCTGGAAACACCATATATTTT.

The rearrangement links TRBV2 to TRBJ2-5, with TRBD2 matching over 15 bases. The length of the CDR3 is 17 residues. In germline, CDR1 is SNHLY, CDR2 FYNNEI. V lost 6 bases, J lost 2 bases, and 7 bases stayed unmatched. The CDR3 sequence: CASSGLAGGLGQETQYF. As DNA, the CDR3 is TGTGCCAGCAGCGGACTAGCGGGAGGGCTAGGGCAAGAGACCCAGTACTTC.

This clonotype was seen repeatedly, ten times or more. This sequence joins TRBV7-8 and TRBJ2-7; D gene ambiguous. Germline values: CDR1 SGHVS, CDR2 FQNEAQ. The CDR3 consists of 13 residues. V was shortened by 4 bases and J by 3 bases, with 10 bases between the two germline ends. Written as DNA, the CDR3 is TGTGCCAGCAGCTATGACACCCTCTACGAGCAGTACTTC. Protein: CASSYDTLYEQYF.

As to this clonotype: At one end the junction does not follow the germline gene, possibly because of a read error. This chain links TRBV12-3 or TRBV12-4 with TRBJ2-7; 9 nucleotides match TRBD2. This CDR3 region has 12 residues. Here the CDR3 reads CASGETGLASFF. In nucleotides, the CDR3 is TGTGCCAGCGGGGAGACGGGACTAGCAAGTTTCTTC.

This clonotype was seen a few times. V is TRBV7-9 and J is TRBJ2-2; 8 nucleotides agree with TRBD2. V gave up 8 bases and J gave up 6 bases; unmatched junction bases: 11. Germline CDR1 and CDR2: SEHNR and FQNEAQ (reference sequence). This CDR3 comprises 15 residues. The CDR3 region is CASVSAGGGAGELFF. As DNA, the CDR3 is TGTGCCAGCGTTTCCGCGGGGGGCGGCGCCGGGGAGCTGTTTTTT.

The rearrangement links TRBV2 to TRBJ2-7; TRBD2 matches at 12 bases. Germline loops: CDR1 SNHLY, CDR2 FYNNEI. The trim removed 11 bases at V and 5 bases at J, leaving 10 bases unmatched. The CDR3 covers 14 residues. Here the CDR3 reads CAGMRTSGTHEQYF. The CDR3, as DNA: TGTGCCGGCATGCGGACTAGCGGGACTCACGAGCAGTACTTC.

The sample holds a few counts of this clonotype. CDR3 bases: TGTGCCAGCAGCAAATTCCGGGACGGGCCCGGCTACACCTTC. Its translation is CASSKFRDGPGYTF. The chain couples TRBV7-2 to TRBJ1-2, with D possibly TRBD1 on 5 matching bases. CDR1 and CDR2 (germline): SGHTA, FQGNSA. This CDR3 has 14 residues. V shed 5 bases and J shed 8 bases, with 18 bases lying between them.

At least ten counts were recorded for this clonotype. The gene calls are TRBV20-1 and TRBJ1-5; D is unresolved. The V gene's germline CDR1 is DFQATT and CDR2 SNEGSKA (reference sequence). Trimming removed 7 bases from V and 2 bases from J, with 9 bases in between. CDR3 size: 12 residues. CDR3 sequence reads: CSVGRGNQPQHF. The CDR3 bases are TGCAGTGTCGGGCGGGGCAATCAGCCCCAGCATTTT.